This T cell receptor beta chain was sequenced for a study of T-cell memory formation after mild COVID-19 (dated by TCRdb to about 2021). Concerning the study at large: TCR sequence clusters from the two donors were found to be largely donor specific. Longitudinal TCRalpha and TCRbeta repertoire sequencing tracked T-cell clones expanding and contracting after mild COVID-19 in a couple of donors. The cohort was made up of two young adult volunteers, one female and one male, who were previously healthy.

Broader findings and caveats from the paper: The study covered only two mild cases, and larger cohorts including severe cases with pre-infection samples were considered necessary. The detection of some responding clones in pre-infection memory suggests that pre-existing cross-reactive memory T cells joined the SARS-CoV-2 response. SARS-CoV-2 specificity was not confirmed for the second-wave clones peaking on day 37. Clones that contracted from day 15 to 85 showed balanced CD4/CD8 phenotypes, whereas a second wave of clones that expanded from day 15 to 37 leaned towards CD4+. Contracting CD4+ clones turned up mainly in the CM and EM memory subsets, whereas EMRA was where CD8+ clones were enriched.

This clonotype has just a few counts. Its antigen specificity is not known. One base away there is no much larger clone; base qualities are not given. Ficoll-Paque density gradient centrifugation was the method used to isolate PBMCs. Sequencing took place on an Illumina NovaSeq 6000. TCRalpha and TCRbeta cDNA libraries were built by 5'RACE with constant-segment primers, adding sample barcodes and unique molecular identifiers. Trizol reagent was used to extract RNA from every sample. Library amplification was performed in two PCR steps, and a second sample barcode and Illumina TruSeq adapters were introduced in the second step. The libraries were sequenced on an Illumina NovaSeq using 2 x 150 bp paired-end reads. Per the authors' processing: With migec v1.2.7, reads were demultiplexed and then collapsed into UMI-guided consensus sequences. Using mixcr v2.1.11, UMI consensuses were aligned to TRA and TRB V and J templates and then assembled into clonotypes. Expanded or contracted clonotypes were those called significant by both edgeR and NoisET, with noise models trained on biological replicates. For edgeR calls, the thresholds were a false discovery rate-adjusted p below 0.01 and a log2 fold-change of 1. PCA with hierarchical clustering of max-normalized trajectories of the 1000 most abundant clonotypes was used as exploratory dynamics analysis. Separately sequenced CD4+ and CD8+ repertoires were used to assign a CD4 or CD8 phenotype to each responding clone. TCRdb trimmed public reads at Q25 via fastp, called clones via MiXCR and kept in-frame beta chains. Records with the same CDR3 protein are collapsed into one entry carrying the most frequent genes and DNA. The V and J calls follow TCRdb's processing rather than the paper's. This sample comprises about 340,000 distinct CDR3 sequences, around a fifth of them detected only once. The top ten constitute around 13% of the sample.

The sequence was obtained from an adult woman who had mild COVID-19 (a few samples of this study predate the infection). The sample titles of this study are shuffled in the database, so cell type and time point are left out; the donor was told from shared clones. The sample was PBMCs or a T cell subset sorted from them (not recorded which).

This receptor has the CDR3 CASSFNSKNTEAFF. The DNA sequence follows: TGTGCCAGCAGCTTTAACAGCAAGAACACTGAAGCTTTCTTT. The sequence joins TRBV7-6 to TRBJ1-1; the D gene identity is not certain. The CDR3 holds 14 amino acids from the cysteine to the phenylalanine. The DNA shown is the 42-base CDR3, in frame from base 1. Trimming takes 3 bases from V and 1 base from J, and the germline ends sit 9 bases apart. For CDR1 and CDR2, the germline V gene lists SGHVS and FNYEAQ.